The 2 T cell receptor beta chains below all came from one sample that was sequenced in a study of blood T cell repertoires in COVID-19. Produced via immunoSEQ multiplex PCR; TCRdb's table is partial and in-frame only. This table has about 230,000 clones, around 78% appearing once. Sequencing used peripheral blood. The receptors come from a woman aged 65 to 85 with active or convalescent COVID-19.

The count of this clone is one. The chain carries TRBV7-9 and TRBJ2-5; 8 nucleotides agree with TRBD1. The CDR3 length is 15 residues. Trimming cost V 6 bases and J 0 bases; bases outside gene matches: 6. Germline values: CDR1 SEHNR, CDR2 FQNEAQ (reference sequence). CDR3 sequence: CASRTGQAYQETQYF. Here the CDR3 DNA reads TGTGCCAGCAGGACGGGACAGGCGTACCAAGAGACCCAGTACTTC.

The chain recombines TRBV28 with TRBJ1-1; unclear D gene. Trimming removed 7 bases from V and 1 base from J, with 10 bases in between. Germline-derived CDR1 and CDR2 are MDHEN and SYDVKM. CDR3 length: 13 amino acids. CDR3: CASTMRENTEAFF. The CDR3 nucleotides read TGTGCCAGCACCATGAGGGAGAACACTGAAGCTTTCTTT.